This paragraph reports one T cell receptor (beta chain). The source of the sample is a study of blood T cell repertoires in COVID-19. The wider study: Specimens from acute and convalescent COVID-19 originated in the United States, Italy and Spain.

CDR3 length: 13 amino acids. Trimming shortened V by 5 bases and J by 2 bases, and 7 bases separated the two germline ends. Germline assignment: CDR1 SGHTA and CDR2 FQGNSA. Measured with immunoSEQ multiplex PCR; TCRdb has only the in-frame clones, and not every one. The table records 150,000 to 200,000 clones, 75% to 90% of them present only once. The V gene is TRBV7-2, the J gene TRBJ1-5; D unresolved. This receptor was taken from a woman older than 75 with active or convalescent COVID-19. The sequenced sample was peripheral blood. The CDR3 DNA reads TGTGCCAGCAGCCCTTTCGGCAATCAGCCCCAGCATTTT. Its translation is CASSPFGNQPQHF.